The clone carrying this T cell receptor (beta chain) occurred once. Its specificity is not known. Recipients boosted at about 4 weeks or about 12 weeks are pooled. CDR1 is PRHDT and CDR2 is FYEKMQ in the germline V gene (reference sequence). The ends lost 2 bases at V and 7 bases at J; junction bases unmatched: 4. The CDR3 loop spans 14 amino acids. This sample was taken from a study of T cell responses to AZD1222 COVID-19 vaccine. Study-wide results and caveats: At baseline, just 6 or 7 AZD1222 recipients tested seropositive. The sample set comprised mostly white British donors with more females, and clonal diversity was possibly underestimated.

Produced via immunoSEQ multiplex PCR; TCRdb's table is partial and in-frame only. The top ten clones hold roughly a tenth of a sample with roughly 100,000 clones, approximately 87% of them seen once. The V gene is TRBV13, the J gene TRBJ1-1; 10 nucleotides agree with TRBD1. The material was peripheral blood, obtained 28 days after the second AZD1222 dose. This sequence originates from an adult who received the AZD1222 COVID-19 vaccine. The CDR3, as DNA: TGTGCCAGCAGCTTACCGGGACAGGGGATTGAAGCTTTCTTT. The encoded protein is CASSLPGQGIEAFF.